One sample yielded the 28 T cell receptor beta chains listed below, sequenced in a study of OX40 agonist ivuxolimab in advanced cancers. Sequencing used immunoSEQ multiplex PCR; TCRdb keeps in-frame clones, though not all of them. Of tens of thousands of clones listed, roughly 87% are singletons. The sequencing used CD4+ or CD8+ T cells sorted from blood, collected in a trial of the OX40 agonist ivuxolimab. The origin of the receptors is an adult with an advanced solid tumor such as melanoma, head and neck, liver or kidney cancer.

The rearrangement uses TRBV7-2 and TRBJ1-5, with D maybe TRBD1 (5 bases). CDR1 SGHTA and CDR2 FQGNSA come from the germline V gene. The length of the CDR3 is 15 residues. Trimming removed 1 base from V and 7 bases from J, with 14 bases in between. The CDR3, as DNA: TGTGCCAGCAGCTTAGTATGGGGGACCAACCAGCCCCAGCATTTT. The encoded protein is CASSLVWGTNQPQHF.

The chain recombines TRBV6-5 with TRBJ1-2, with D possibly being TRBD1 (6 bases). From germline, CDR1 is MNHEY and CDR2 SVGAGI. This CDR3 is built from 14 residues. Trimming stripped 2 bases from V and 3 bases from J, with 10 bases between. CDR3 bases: TGTGCCAGCAGTTACGGGGGGCCCGACTATGGCTACACCTTC. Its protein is CASSYGGPDYGYTF.

The chain's CDR3 is CASSILRSSYNEQFF. In DNA form, the CDR3 reads TGTGCCAGTAGTATCTTGCGGAGCTCCTACAATGAGCAGTTCTTC. V gene TRBV19 combines with J gene TRBJ2-1; D is uncertain. The CDR3 totals 15 residues. CDR1 is LNHDA, CDR2 SQIVND, per germline (reference sequence). V lost 3 bases and J 0 bases, leaving 9 bases between the germline ends.

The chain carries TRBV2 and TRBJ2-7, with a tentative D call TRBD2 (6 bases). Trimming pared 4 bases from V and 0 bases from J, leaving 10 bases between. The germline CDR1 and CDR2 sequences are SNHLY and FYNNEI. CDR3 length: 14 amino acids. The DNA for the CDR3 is TGTGCCAGCAGTGCGCACGGGAGCTCCTACGAGCAGTACTTC. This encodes CASSAHGSSYEQYF.

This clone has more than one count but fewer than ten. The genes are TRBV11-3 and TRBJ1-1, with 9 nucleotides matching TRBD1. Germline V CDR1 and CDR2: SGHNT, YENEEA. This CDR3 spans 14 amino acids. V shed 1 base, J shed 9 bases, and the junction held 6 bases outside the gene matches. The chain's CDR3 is CASSLVLGQGKAFF. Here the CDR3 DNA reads TGTGCCAGCAGCTTAGTCCTGGGACAGGGCAAAGCTTTCTTT. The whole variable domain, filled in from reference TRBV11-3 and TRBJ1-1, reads EAGVVQSPRYKIIEKKQPVAFWCNPISGHNTLYWYLQNLGQGPELLIRYENEEAVDDSQLPKDRFSAERLKGVDSTLKIQPAELGDSAVYLCASSLVLGQGKAFFGQGTRLTVV.

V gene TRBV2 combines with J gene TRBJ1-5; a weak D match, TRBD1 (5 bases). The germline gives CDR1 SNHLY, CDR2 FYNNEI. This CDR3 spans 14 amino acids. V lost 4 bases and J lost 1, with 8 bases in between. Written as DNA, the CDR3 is TGTGCCAGCAGTGGTCGGGGGAGCAATCAGCCCCAGCATTTT. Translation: CASSGRGSNQPQHF.

CDR3 sequence reads: CASSFWDRDSPLHF. CDR3 DNA sequence: TGTGCCAGCAGCTTCTGGGACAGGGATTCACCCCTCCACTTT. V usage is TRBV7-9 and J usage is TRBJ1-6; 9 nucleotides line up with TRBD1. V shed 3 bases, J shed 8 bases, and the junction held 2 bases outside the gene matches. CDR3 size: 14 residues. The germline V gene has CDR1 SEHNR and CDR2 FQNEAQ (reference sequence).

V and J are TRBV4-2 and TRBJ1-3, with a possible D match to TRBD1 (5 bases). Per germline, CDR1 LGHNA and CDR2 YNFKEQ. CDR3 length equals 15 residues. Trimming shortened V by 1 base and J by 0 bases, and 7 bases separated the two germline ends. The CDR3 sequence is CASSQGQNSGNTIYF. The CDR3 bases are TGTGCCAGCAGCCAAGGACAGAACTCTGGAAACACCATATATTTT.

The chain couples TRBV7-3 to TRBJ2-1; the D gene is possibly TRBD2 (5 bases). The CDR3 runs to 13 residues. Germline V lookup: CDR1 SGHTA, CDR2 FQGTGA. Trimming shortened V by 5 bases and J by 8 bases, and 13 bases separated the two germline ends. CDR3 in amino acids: CASSPRRYDEQFF. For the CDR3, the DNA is TGTGCCAGCAGCCCCCGGAGGTACGATGAGCAGTTCTTC.

For the CDR3, the DNA is TGTGCCAGCAGTTACAAGGGGAGAAGATACGAGCAGTACTTC. Translating it yields CASSYKGRRYEQYF. The chain uses TRBV6-5 and TRBJ2-7; D is perhaps TRBD1 or TRBD2 (5 bases each). V was trimmed by 2 bases and J by 4 bases, leaving 12 bases between them. The germline gives CDR1 MNHEY, CDR2 SVGAGI. This CDR3 has 14 residues.

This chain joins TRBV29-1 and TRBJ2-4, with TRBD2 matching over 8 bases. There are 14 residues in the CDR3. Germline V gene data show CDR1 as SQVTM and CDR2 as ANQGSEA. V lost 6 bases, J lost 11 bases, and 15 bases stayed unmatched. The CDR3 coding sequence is TGCAGCGTCCGCGGGACTAGTGCTCACGACGTTCAGTACTTC. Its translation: CSVRGTSAHDVQYF. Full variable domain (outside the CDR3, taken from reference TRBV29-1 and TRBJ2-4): SAVISQKPSRDICQRGTSLTIQCQVDSQVTMMFWYRQQPGQSLTLIATANQGSEATYESGFVIDKFPISRPNLTFSTLTVSNMSPEDSSIYLCSVRGTSAHDVQYFGAGTRLSVL.

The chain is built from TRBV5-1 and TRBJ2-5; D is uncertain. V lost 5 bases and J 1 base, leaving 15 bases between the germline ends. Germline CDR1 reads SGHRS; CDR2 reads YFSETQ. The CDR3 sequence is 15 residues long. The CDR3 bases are TGCGCCAGCAGTTCACCGAGCGCAGGCCAAGAGACCCAGTACTTC. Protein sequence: CASSSPSAGQETQYF.

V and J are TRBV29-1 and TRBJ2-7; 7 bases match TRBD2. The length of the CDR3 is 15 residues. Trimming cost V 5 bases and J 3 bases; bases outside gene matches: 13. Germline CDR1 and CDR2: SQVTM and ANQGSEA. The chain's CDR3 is CSVRPSLAAHYEQYF. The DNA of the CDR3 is TGCAGCGTTCGCCCTTCCCTAGCGGCCCACTACGAGCAGTACTTC.

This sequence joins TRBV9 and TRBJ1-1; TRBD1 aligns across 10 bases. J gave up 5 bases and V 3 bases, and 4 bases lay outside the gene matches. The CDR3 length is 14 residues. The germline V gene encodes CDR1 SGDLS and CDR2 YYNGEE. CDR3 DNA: TGTGCCAGCAGCGGACAGGGGGCGCGGACTGAAGCTTTCTTT. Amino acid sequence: CASSGQGARTEAFF.

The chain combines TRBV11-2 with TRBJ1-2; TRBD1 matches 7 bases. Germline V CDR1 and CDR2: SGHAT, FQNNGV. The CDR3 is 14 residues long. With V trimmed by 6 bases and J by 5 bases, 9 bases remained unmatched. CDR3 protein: CASREGGKAYGYTF. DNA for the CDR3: TGTGCCAGCAGGGAAGGGGGCAAGGCGTATGGCTACACCTTC.

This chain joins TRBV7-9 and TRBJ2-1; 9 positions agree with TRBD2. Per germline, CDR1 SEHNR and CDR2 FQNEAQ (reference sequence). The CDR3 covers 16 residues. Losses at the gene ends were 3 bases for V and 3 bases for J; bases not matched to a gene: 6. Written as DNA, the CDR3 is TGTGCCAGCAGCTTGGGGTTGACTAGCGGCTACAATGAGCAGTTCTTC. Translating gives CASSLGLTSGYNEQFF.

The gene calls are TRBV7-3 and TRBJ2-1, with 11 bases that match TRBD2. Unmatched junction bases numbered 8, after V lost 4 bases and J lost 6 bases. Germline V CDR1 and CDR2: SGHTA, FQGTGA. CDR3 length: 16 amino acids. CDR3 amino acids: CASSSSGLAEINEQFF. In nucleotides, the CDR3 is TGTGCCAGCAGCTCATCGGGACTAGCGGAAATCAATGAGCAGTTCTTC.

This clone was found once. CDR3 nucleotides: TGCGCCAGCAGCACCGTCGACAGGGACGGAGGGCAGCCCCAGCATTTT. Translated, it gives CASSTVDRDGGQPQHF. The genes are TRBV5-1 and TRBJ1-5; 7 bases are a match to TRBD1. The CDR3 contains 16 residues. The germline gives CDR1 SGHRS, CDR2 YFSETQ. V trimming: 4 bases; J trimming: 7 bases; junction bases outside the gene matches: 14.

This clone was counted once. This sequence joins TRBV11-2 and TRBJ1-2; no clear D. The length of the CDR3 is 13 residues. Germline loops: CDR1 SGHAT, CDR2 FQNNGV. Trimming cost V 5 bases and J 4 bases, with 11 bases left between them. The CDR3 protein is CASSGGSSYGYTF. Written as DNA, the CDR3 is TGTGCCAGCAGCGGAGGGAGTTCCTATGGCTACACCTTC.

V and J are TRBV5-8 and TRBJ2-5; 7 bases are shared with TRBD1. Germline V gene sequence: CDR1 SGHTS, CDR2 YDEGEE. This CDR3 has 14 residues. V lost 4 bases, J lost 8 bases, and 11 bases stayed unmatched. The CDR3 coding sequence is TGTGCCAGCAGCCGAAGAGGACAGGCTTTAACCCAGTACTTC. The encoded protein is CASSRRGQALTQYF.

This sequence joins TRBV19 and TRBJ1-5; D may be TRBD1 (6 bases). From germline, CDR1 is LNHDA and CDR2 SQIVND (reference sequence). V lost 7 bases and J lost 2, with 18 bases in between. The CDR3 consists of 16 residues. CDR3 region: CASKKGGRYGNQPQHF. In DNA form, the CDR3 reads TGTGCCAGTAAAAAGGGGGGTAGGTATGGCAATCAGCCCCAGCATTTT.

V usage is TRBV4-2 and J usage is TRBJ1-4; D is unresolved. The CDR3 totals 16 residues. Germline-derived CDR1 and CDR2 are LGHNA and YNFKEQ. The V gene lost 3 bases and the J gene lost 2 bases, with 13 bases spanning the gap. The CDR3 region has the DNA TGTGCCAGCAGCCAGACACCACGGTCGACTAATGAAAAACTGTTTTTT. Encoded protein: CASSQTPRSTNEKLFF.

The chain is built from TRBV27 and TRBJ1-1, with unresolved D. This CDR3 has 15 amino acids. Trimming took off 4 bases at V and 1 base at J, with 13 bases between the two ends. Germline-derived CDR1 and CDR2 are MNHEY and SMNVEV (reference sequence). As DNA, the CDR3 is TGTGCCAGCAGTTACCAAGGTGCAGGGAACACTGAAGCTTTCTTT. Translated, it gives CASSYQGAGNTEAFF.

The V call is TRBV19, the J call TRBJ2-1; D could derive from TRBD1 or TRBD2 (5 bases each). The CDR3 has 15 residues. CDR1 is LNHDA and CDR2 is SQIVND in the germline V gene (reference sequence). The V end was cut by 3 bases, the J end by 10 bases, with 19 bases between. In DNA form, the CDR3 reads TGTGCCAGTAGTATTAAGAGGGGACCGCTTGAGGAGCAGTTCTTC. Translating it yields CASSIKRGPLEEQFF.

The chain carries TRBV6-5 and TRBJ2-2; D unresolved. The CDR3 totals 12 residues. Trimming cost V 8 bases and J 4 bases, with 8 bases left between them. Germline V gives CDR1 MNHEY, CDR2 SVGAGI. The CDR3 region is CASGPGTGELFF. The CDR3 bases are TGTGCCAGCGGGCCCGGCACCGGGGAGCTGTTTTTT.

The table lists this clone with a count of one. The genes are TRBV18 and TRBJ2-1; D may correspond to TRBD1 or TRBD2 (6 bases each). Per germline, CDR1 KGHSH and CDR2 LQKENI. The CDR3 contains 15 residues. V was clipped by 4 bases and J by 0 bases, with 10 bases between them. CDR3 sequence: CASSLGGLSYNEQFF. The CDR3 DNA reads TGTGCCAGCTCACTAGGGGGACTCTCCTACAATGAGCAGTTCTTC.

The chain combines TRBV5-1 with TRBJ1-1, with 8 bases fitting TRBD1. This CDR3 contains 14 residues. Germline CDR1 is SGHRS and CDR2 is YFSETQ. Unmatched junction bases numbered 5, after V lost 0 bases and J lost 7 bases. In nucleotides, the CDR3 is TGCGCCAGCAGCTTGGCCGGTACAGGGGGTGAAGCTTTCTTT. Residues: CASSLAGTGGEAFF.

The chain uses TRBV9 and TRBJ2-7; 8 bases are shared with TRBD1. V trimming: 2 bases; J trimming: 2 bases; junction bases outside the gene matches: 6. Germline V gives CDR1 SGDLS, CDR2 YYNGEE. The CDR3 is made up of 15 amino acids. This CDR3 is CASSVSGQGAYEQYF. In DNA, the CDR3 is TGTGCCAGCAGCGTCTCCGGACAGGGAGCCTACGAGCAGTACTTC.